The rows below give T cell receptor beta chains drawn from one sample of a study of cytomegalovirus exposure and HLA in healthy donors. Libraries were prepared by immunoSEQ multiplex PCR; TCRdb keeps only in-frame clonotypes and omits some of them. The data contain 250,000 or so clones, around nine tenths of them singletons. The sequenced sample consisted of PBMCs. These receptors were collected from a man aged 18 to 30 in good health and CMV-seronegative. Each CDR3 is given with its conserved first and last residue. Expanded clones are given a class, and other clones once, few, many or no size at all.

abundance,v_gene,len,j_gene,CDR3aa
.,TRBV28,13,TRBJ2-1,CASSTSGRNEQFF
.,TRBV4-1,15,TRBJ2-5,CASSQPGLPQETQYF
.,TRBV7-9,18,TRBJ2-7,CASSSPQGGQGATYEQYF
.,TRBV28,16,TRBJ2-1,CASSPGLAGVPHEQFF
.,TRBV7-3,15,TRBJ1-2,CASSPRDRIIHGYTF
.,TRBV10-2,14,TRBJ1-2,CASSERGARYGYTF
.,TRBV7-9,14,TRBJ1-4,CASSGDRSNEKLFF
.,TRBV7-2,15,TRBJ1-5,CASSFIGQGGQPQHF
.,TRBV5-1,14,TRBJ2-5,CASSLAGVGETQYF
.,TRBV27,14,TRBJ1-2,CASSSRLWNYGYTF
.,TRBV6-1,14,TRBJ2-1,CASSEAGADNEQFF
.,TRBV28,15,TRBJ2-5,CASSLSGGGQRAQYF
.,TRBV6-1,15,TRBJ1-2,CASSEARGAYYGYTF
once,TRBV19,16,TRBJ2-1,CASSPRQASSYNEQFF
.,TRBV4-3,14,TRBJ2-2,CASSREGVTGELFF
.,TRBV5-6,13,TRBJ2-5,CASSLMSRETQYF
.,TRBV6-1,15,TRBJ2-7,CASSEAAGGPNEQYF
.,TRBV5-1,12,TRBJ1-2,CASSLNSHGYTF
few,TRBV10-3,18,TRBJ2-7,CAIREGLGLTSGTPAQYF
once,TRBV7-6,14,TRBJ2-7,CASSPRGISYEQYF
.,TRBV18,13,TRBJ2-5,CASSRSHQETQYF
.,TRBV4-3,15,TRBJ2-1,CASSQGLAGALEQFF
.,TRBV14,14,TRBJ1-1,CASSPLPGGRGAFF
once,TRBV11-2,16,TRBJ2-3,CASSIGLAGGQDTQYF
once,TRBV11-3,15,TRBJ2-1,CASSFANRARDEQFF
once,TRBV27,18,TRBJ2-6,CASRASGTSTSGANVLTF
.,TRBV4-1,14,TRBJ1-2,CASSQERTGPADTF
.,TRBV7-2,15,TRBJ2-7,CASSLLGLPLYEQYF